The 20 T cell receptor beta chains below all came from one sample that was sequenced in a study of identifying expanded T cells in peripheral blood. Sequencing was performed with immunoSEQ multiplex PCR; in TCRdb, only in-frame clones are kept and a portion is missing. The data contain about 110,000 clones, 88% of them singletons. Sequenced input: blood. These receptors were obtained from a person aged 18-70 years in good health.

The chain recombines TRBV28 with TRBJ1-1; D is possibly TRBD1 (6 bases). This CDR3 comprises 17 residues. Trimming cost V 6 bases and J 0 bases, with 20 bases left between them. Germline V gene data show CDR1 as MDHEN and CDR2 as SYDVKM. CDR3 region: CASSSDRSGIMNTEAFF. CDR3 sequence (DNA): TGTGCCAGCAGCTCAGACAGGAGTGGGATCATGAACACTGAAGCTTTCTTT.

The V gene is TRBV18, the J gene TRBJ2-5; TRBD1 aligns across 12 bases. Germline V lookup: CDR1 KGHSH, CDR2 LQKENI. The CDR3 loop spans 16 amino acids. After removal of 3 bases from V and 5 bases from J, the junction contained 7 bases not matched to a gene. The DNA of the CDR3 is TGTGCCAGCTCACCTCGGGACAGGGGGCTCGGGGAGACCCAGTACTTC. Its protein product is CASSPRDRGLGETQYF.

The chain has TRBV28 and TRBJ1-2, with 7 bases aligning to TRBD1. Germline CDR1 is MDHEN and CDR2 is SYDVKM. This CDR3 is built from 14 residues. Germline trimming cut 7 bases from V and 5 bases from J; bases unmatched to any gene: 10. The CDR3 region has the DNA TGTGCCAGCACCCCCCGGGACAGTATTTATGGCTACACCTTC. It codes for CASTPRDSIYGYTF.

A single count supports this clone. This chain uses TRBV6-4 with TRBJ1-2; D remains ambiguous. Trimming left V 6 bases short and J 8 bases short, with 16 bases between. CDR3 size: 13 residues. CDR1 is MRHNA and CDR2 is SNTAGT in the germline V gene. The CDR3 loop is CASSPGRAQGYTF. The CDR3 region has the DNA TGTGCCAGCAGCCCGGGAAGGGCGCAGGGCTACACCTTC.

The CDR3 nucleotides read TGTGCCAGCAGCCCCCCCGGGGCGGGCTCCTACAATGAGCAGTTCTTC. This encodes CASSPPGAGSYNEQFF. The V and J genes are TRBV7-9 and TRBJ2-1; D possibly matches TRBD1 or TRBD2 (5 bases each). V gave up 5 bases and J gave up 0 bases, with 14 bases separating them. Germline loops: CDR1 SEHNR, CDR2 FQNEAQ (reference sequence). The CDR3 is made up of 16 amino acids.

This chain connects TRBV6-6 to TRBJ1-3; no definite D call. The V gene's germline CDR1 is MNHNY and CDR2 SVGAGI (reference sequence). The CDR3 is 12 residues long. Trimming removed 0 bases from V and 7 bases from J, with 4 bases in between. This CDR3 is CASSYSGNTIYF. The CDR3 coding sequence is TGTGCCAGCAGTTACTCGGGGAACACCATATATTTT.

The gene calls are TRBV6-1 and TRBJ2-3; 7 bases map to TRBD2. This CDR3 region has 14 residues. CDR1 is MNHNS, CDR2 SASEGT, per germline. V lost 9 bases and J lost 2; bases outside the gene matches: 8. CDR3 DNA: TGTGCCAGTCTGAAGCGGGACCTCACAGATACGCAGTATTTT. Translating gives CASLKRDLTDTQYF.

The chain links TRBV15 to TRBJ1-6; a weak D match, TRBD1 (6 bases). Between the trimmed V and J ends, which lost 3 bases and 7 bases, there was a span of 10 bases. CDR1 is LNHNV and CDR2 is YYDKDF in the germline V gene (reference sequence). CDR3 length: 14 residues. CDR3 protein: CATSRGGLNSPLHF. In DNA, the CDR3 is TGTGCCACCAGCAGGGGGGGGCTCAATTCACCCCTCCACTTT.

V is TRBV2 and J is TRBJ1-1; D remains ambiguous. CDR1 and CDR2 from the germline V gene are SNHLY and FYNNEI. This CDR3 region has 12 residues. The ends were cut back, 6 bases at V and 4 bases at J, with 9 bases in the middle. The CDR3 loop reads CASSTETTEAFF. CDR3 DNA: TGTGCCAGCAGCACTGAGACCACTGAAGCTTTCTTT.

The chain links TRBV7-3 to TRBJ2-1, with 9 bases identical to TRBD2. V lost 2 bases, J lost 5 bases, and 4 bases stayed unmatched. There are 15 residues in the CDR3. Germline CDR1 SGHTA, CDR2 FQGTGA. DNA of the CDR3: TGTGCCAGCAGCTTAGGAGCGGGAGGTAACAATGAGCAGTTCTTC. This gives the protein CASSLGAGGNNEQFF.

The chain couples TRBV10-3 to TRBJ1-6; the match to TRBD1 covers 9 bases. Germline CDR1 ENHRY, CDR2 SYGVKD. CDR3 length equals 16 residues. V lost 6 bases, J lost 8 bases, and 11 bases stayed unmatched. In nucleotides, the CDR3 is TGTGCCATCAGCTCTACAGGGGGCCCCCTGGATTCACCCCTCCACTTT. The encoded protein is CAISSTGGPLDSPLHF.

The chain has TRBV9 and TRBJ1-4; D gene uncertain. Germline-derived CDR1 and CDR2 are SGDLS and YYNGEE. The V and J ends lost 0 bases and 8 bases respectively, with 8 bases between them. The CDR3 is 13 residues long. For the CDR3, the DNA is TGTGCCAGCAGCGTAGGGCTCACGGAAAAACTGTTTTTT. Protein: CASSVGLTEKLFF. The full variable domain, with the rest looked up from reference TRBV9 and TRBJ1-4, is DSGVTQTPKHLITATGQRVTLRCSPRSGDLSVYWYQQSLDQGLQFLIQYYNGEERAKGNILERFSAQQFPDLHSELNLSSLELGDSALYFCASSVGLTEKLFFGSGTQLSVL.

V and J are TRBV30 and TRBJ1-2, with D uncertain. Trimming stripped 4 bases from V and 4 bases from J, with 25 bases between. The germline CDR1 and CDR2 sequences are GTSNPN and SVGIG (reference sequence). The CDR3 covers 17 residues. In DNA form, the CDR3 reads TGTGCCTGGATATTTCCCCTCCAACAGCCACTTTTCTATGGCTACACCTTC. It codes for CAWIFPLQQPLFYGYTF.

The V and J genes are TRBV5-6 and TRBJ1-2; maybe TRBD1 (5 bases). The CDR3 loop spans 17 amino acids. V was trimmed by 0 bases and J by 8 bases, leaving 23 bases between them. Per germline, CDR1 SGHDT and CDR2 YYEEEE. The CDR3 region is CASSLEGYRTGEYGYTF. Here the CDR3 DNA reads TGTGCCAGCAGCTTGGAAGGGTATCGTACAGGAGAATACGGCTACACCTTC.

The gene calls are TRBV6-1 and TRBJ2-6; D tentatively reads TRBD1 or TRBD2 (5 bases each). The CDR3 sequence is 14 residues long. Trimming cost V 7 bases and J 3 bases, with 10 bases left between them. In germline, CDR1 is MNHNS, CDR2 SASEGT. The CDR3 sequence is CASKTGLGANVLTF. The CDR3 bases are TGTGCCAGCAAAACGGGGCTTGGGGCCAACGTCCTGACTTTC.

V gene TRBV5-8 combines with J gene TRBJ1-5; 9 bases match TRBD1. Germline V gene data show CDR1 as SGHTS and CDR2 as YDEGEE. There are 17 residues in the CDR3. The V segment lost 4 bases and the J segment 0 bases; nucleotides outside the gene matches: 8. The CDR3 region is CASSPGTGSYSNQPQHF. DNA of the CDR3: TGTGCCAGCAGCCCCGGGACAGGGTCTTATAGCAATCAGCCCCAGCATTTT.

The J gene is TRBJ2-7, the V gene TRBV5-1, with 7 bases matching TRBD2. Germline V lookup: CDR1 SGHRS, CDR2 YFSETQ. J gave up 4 bases and V 7 bases, and 17 bases lay outside the gene matches. This CDR3 region has 16 residues. CDR3: CASDPAEREIVYEQYF. The CDR3 DNA reads as TGCGCCAGCGACCCAGCGGAGCGGGAAATAGTTTACGAGCAGTACTTC.

The chain has TRBV10-3 and TRBJ2-5, with D maybe TRBD1 (6 bases). V was pared by 6 bases and J by 3 bases, with 14 bases between. The V gene's germline CDR1 is ENHRY and CDR2 SYGVKD. The CDR3 has 14 residues. The CDR3 DNA reads TGTGCCATCAGCGCCGGACAGAGGGAAGAGACCCAGTACTTC. Protein product: CAISAGQREETQYF.

The chain carries TRBV7-9 and TRBJ1-1; 7 bases agree with TRBD1. Germline CDR1 reads SEHNR; CDR2 reads FQNEAQ (reference sequence). The CDR3 runs to 16 residues. After removal of 3 bases from V and 3 bases from J, the junction contained 10 bases not matched to a gene. This CDR3 reads CASSLGTTGLDTEAFF. The CDR3 DNA reads TGTGCCAGCAGCTTGGGGACGACAGGGTTGGACACTGAAGCTTTCTTT. Supplemented by reference TRBV7-9 and TRBJ1-1, the full variable domain reads DTGVSQNPRHKITKRGQNVTFRCDPISEHNRLYWYRQTLGQGPEFLTYFQNEAQLEKSRLLSDRFSAERPKGSFSTLEIQRTEQGDSAMYLCASSLGTTGLDTEAFFGQGTRLTVV.

The CDR3 DNA is TGCGCCAGCAGCTTGCTATCAGGGGGTGTCACAGATACGCAGTATTTT. The encoded protein is CASSLLSGGVTDTQYF. The rearrangement joins TRBV5-1 to TRBJ2-3; 7 nucleotides line up with TRBD1. This CDR3 has 16 amino acids. J gave up 2 bases and V 1 base, and 7 bases lay outside the gene matches. The germline gives CDR1 SGHRS, CDR2 YFSETQ.